This TCR beta chain originates from a study of blood T cell repertoires in COVID-19. Overall study: Samples taken during acute and convalescent COVID-19 were collected in the United States, Italy and Spain. The cDNA or gDNA used as material had been derived from T cells, B-cell-depleted T cells, or PBMCs.

Source study methods: Reference gene primer amplification in the assay estimated nucleated cell counts. TCRdb keeps only in-frame clones here, not all; method: immunoSEQ multiplex PCR. Clone size and V and J calls were adopted from that table, with D and trimming inferred from the DNA. The data show some 100,000 clones, with over 75% seen just once and about 2.7% held by the top ten. CDR1 is MNHEY and CDR2 is SMNVEV in the germline V gene (reference sequence). The CDR3 contains 14 residues. The V end was cut by 5 bases, the J end by 3 bases, with 11 bases between. What was sequenced was peripheral blood. The chain has TRBV27 and TRBJ2-1, with D perhaps matching TRBD1 (5 bases). The receptor was derived from a man aged 45 to 65 with acute or convalescent COVID-19. The CDR3 bases are TGTGCCAGCAGTACATTAGGGGTCTACAATGAGCAGTTCTTC. It codes for CASSTLGVYNEQFF.